This TCR beta chain was retrieved from a study of a mutant IDH1 vaccine in newly diagnosed glioma. Turning to the study itself: Vaccine administration was initiated 4-6 weeks following radiotherapy alone, or with temozolomide cycles.

This clone was observed a single time. Its specificity is not known. Produced via immunoSEQ multiplex PCR; TCRdb's table is partial and in-frame only. Counted here are approximately 57,000 clones, around 82% occurring once; the ten biggest clones make up 3.1%. Time point indicated: week 5, during vaccination. Doses comprised 300 ug of mutant IDH1 20-mer peptide each, plus topical imiquimod. Per the germline V gene, CDR1 is SQVTM and CDR2 is ANQGSEA. V was trimmed by 6 bases and J by 7 bases, leaving 19 bases between them. The CDR3 extends over 14 amino acids. The TCR was taken from a young woman with glioma. Some clones in this sample may be carry-over from other donors' samples. The chain recombines TRBV29-1 with TRBJ2-1; D might be TRBD2 (6 bases). Sequencing was performed on PBMCs, taken from a glioma patient whose treatment included an IDH1 peptide vaccine. The CDR3 sequence: CSVLADTPRNEQFF. In DNA form, the CDR3 reads TGCAGCGTACTAGCAGACACCCCAAGGAATGAGCAGTTCTTC.